This T cell receptor (beta chain) was identified in a study of blood T cell repertoires in COVID-19. Study as a whole: Donors in the United States, Italy and Spain gave samples during acute or convalescent COVID-19. PBMCs, B-cell-depleted T cells, or T cells were the source of the cDNA or gDNA that made up the material.

The repertoire was sequenced with immunoSEQ multiplex PCR; TCRdb's copy has only in-frame clones and lacks some. This sample has about 130,000 clones, with around 83% found just once. Losses at the gene ends were 6 bases for V and 8 bases for J; bases not matched to a gene: 8. The CDR3 is 14 residues long. The V gene's germline CDR1 is WNHNN and CDR2 SYGVQD (reference sequence). The chain uses TRBV10-1 and TRBJ2-7, with 12 nucleotides matching TRBD2. Material for sequencing was peripheral blood. The TCR comes from a woman aged 45-59 years with acute or convalescent COVID-19. Here the CDR3 DNA reads TGCGCCAGCAGCGCTAGCGGGGGGGCCACCAAGCAGTACTTC. Amino acids: CASSASGGATKQYF.